These T cell receptor beta chains were read from a single sample in a study of shared clonotypes between healthy human individuals. Using immunoSEQ multiplex PCR, the repertoire was profiled, and TCRdb retains in-frame clones only, with some absent. The table shows hundreds of thousands of clones, with 73% occurring only once. The sample taken for sequencing was memory CD4+ T cells sorted from blood. The receptors were sampled from a woman in her 30s in good health. Both conserved end residues are part of each CDR3. Fields, in order: CDR3 DNA, CDR3 protein, V gene, clone size, D gene, J gene. The D gene is left open where the match is weak. Clone size is not always given. Where it is, it says once, few, many or a class for expanded clones.

CDR3nt: TGTGCCAGCAGAAAGGGGCTTTTCTCTGGAAACACCATATATTTT; CDR3aa: CASRKGLFSGNTIYF; v_gene: TRBV6-5; abundance: .; d_gene: .; j_gene: TRBJ1-3
CDR3nt: TGTGCCAGCAGTGGACAGGGGAGTCAGCCCCAGCATTTT; CDR3aa: CASSGQGSQPQHF; v_gene: TRBV6-1; abundance: few; d_gene: TRBD1; j_gene: TRBJ1-5
CDR3nt: TGTGCCGTCCACGGGACGCCCGGTAGTGAGCAGTTCTTC; CDR3aa: CAVHGTPGSEQFF; v_gene: TRBV5-8; abundance: few; d_gene: .; j_gene: TRBJ2-1
CDR3nt: TGCGCCAGCAGCTTGGGTCCCAGCATTGAGACCCAGTACTTC; CDR3aa: CASSLGPSIETQYF; v_gene: TRBV5-1; abundance: few; d_gene: .; j_gene: TRBJ2-5
CDR3nt: TGTGCCAGCAGATCCGGGACACAATATCAGCCCCAGCATTTT; CDR3aa: CASRSGTQYQPQHF; v_gene: TRBV27; abundance: .; d_gene: .; j_gene: TRBJ1-5
CDR3nt: TGCAGCGTTCGCACCGGATCGGAGACCCAGTACTTC; CDR3aa: CSVRTGSETQYF; v_gene: TRBV29-1; abundance: .; d_gene: .; j_gene: TRBJ2-5
CDR3nt: TGTGCCACCCGCCGGGACAGGGTGGCAAATCAGCCCCAGCATTTT; CDR3aa: CATRRDRVANQPQHF; v_gene: TRBV19; abundance: .; d_gene: TRBD1; j_gene: TRBJ1-5
CDR3nt: TGTGCCAGCAGCTTAGGTGTTAGCGGGAGTTTAAATGAGCAGTTCTTC; CDR3aa: CASSLGVSGSLNEQFF; v_gene: TRBV11-2; abundance: few; d_gene: TRBD2; j_gene: TRBJ2-1
CDR3nt: TGTGCCAGCAGTTTATCTCGACCAACGGGGCAGTTCTTC; CDR3aa: CASSLSRPTGQFF; v_gene: TRBV27; abundance: few; d_gene: .; j_gene: TRBJ2-1
CDR3nt: TGTGCCAGCAGCCATGGGACTAGCGGGAGGGGAACAGATACGCAGTATTTT; CDR3aa: CASSHGTSGRGTDTQYF; v_gene: TRBV7-2; abundance: .; d_gene: TRBD2; j_gene: TRBJ2-3
CDR3nt: TGTGCCTGGAGTCCAGCCGGGACAGCCCTGTATAGCAATCAGCCCCAGCATTTT; CDR3aa: CAWSPAGTALYSNQPQHF; v_gene: TRBV30; abundance: .; d_gene: TRBD1; j_gene: TRBJ1-5
CDR3nt: TGTGCCAGCAGCTTAGCGCTAGCGGGATTCGAGACCCAGTACTTC; CDR3aa: CASSLALAGFETQYF; v_gene: TRBV7-2; abundance: .; d_gene: TRBD2; j_gene: TRBJ2-5
CDR3nt: TGTGCCAGCAGCCCCTTATTTGCCAGACAAGAGACCCAGTACTTC; CDR3aa: CASSPLFARQETQYF; v_gene: TRBV2; abundance: .; d_gene: .; j_gene: TRBJ2-5
CDR3nt: TGTGCCAGTTCCCGATTTTCGTGGGGTACGGGAGTTCCCTACGAGCAGTACTTC; CDR3aa: CASSRFSWGTGVPYEQYF; v_gene: TRBV19; abundance: .; d_gene: .; j_gene: TRBJ2-7
CDR3nt: TGTGCCAGCAGCTTAACTAGCGGGACTGGGGGTACAGAGACCCAGTACTTC; CDR3aa: CASSLTSGTGGTETQYF; v_gene: TRBV7-2; abundance: .; d_gene: TRBD2; j_gene: TRBJ2-5
CDR3nt: TGCAGCGTTGAAGATGGGGCTAGCGGAAGCTCCTACAATGAGCAGTTCTTC; CDR3aa: CSVEDGASGSSYNEQFF; v_gene: TRBV29-1; abundance: few; d_gene: TRBD2; j_gene: TRBJ2-1
CDR3nt: TGTGCCACCAGCAGCGGGAGGGCCTTCATGGAGCAGTTCTTC; CDR3aa: CATSSGRAFMEQFF; v_gene: TRBV15; abundance: .; d_gene: TRBD2; j_gene: TRBJ2-1
CDR3nt: TGTGCCAGCAGGCCTAGCGGGAGGGGGGGAGATACGCAGTATTTT; CDR3aa: CASRPSGRGGDTQYF; v_gene: TRBV6-5; abundance: .; d_gene: TRBD2; j_gene: TRBJ2-3
CDR3nt: TGTGCCAGCAGCTTTAAATCCTCCAGCACAGATACGCAGTATTTT; CDR3aa: CASSFKSSSTDTQYF; v_gene: TRBV7-8; abundance: .; d_gene: .; j_gene: TRBJ2-3
CDR3nt: TGTGCCAGCAGCCCCGGGTGGGGAGGTTTTGGCTACACCTTC; CDR3aa: CASSPGWGGFGYTF; v_gene: TRBV7-9; abundance: once; d_gene: .; j_gene: TRBJ1-2
CDR3nt: TGTGCCAGCAGCTTAGTTCCGTGGACAGTCTATGGCTACACCTTC; CDR3aa: CASSLVPWTVYGYTF; v_gene: TRBV11-2; abundance: .; d_gene: .; j_gene: TRBJ1-2
CDR3nt: TGCGCCAGCAGCAAATTGACAGGGGTCCCCTACAATGAGCAGTTCTTC; CDR3aa: CASSKLTGVPYNEQFF; v_gene: TRBV4-1; abundance: .; d_gene: TRBD1; j_gene: TRBJ2-1
CDR3nt: TGTGCCAGCAGCTTCAGCTTTACTAGGTCCAATGAGCAGTTCTTC; CDR3aa: CASSFSFTRSNEQFF; v_gene: TRBV7-2; abundance: few; d_gene: .; j_gene: TRBJ2-1
CDR3nt: TGTGCCAGTAGTAGTCAGCGGGGAACCGGGGAGCTGTTTTTT; CDR3aa: CASSSQRGTGELFF; v_gene: TRBV19; abundance: .; d_gene: TRBD2; j_gene: TRBJ2-2
CDR3nt: TGTGCCAGTAGTATAAGGTCAGACATTCCGCAGTATTTT; CDR3aa: CASSIRSDIPQYF; v_gene: TRBV19; abundance: .; d_gene: .; j_gene: TRBJ2-3
CDR3nt: TGTGCCAGCAGCTCTAGCGGGAGTTTCTACGAGCAGTACTTC; CDR3aa: CASSSSGSFYEQYF; v_gene: TRBV28; abundance: .; d_gene: TRBD2; j_gene: TRBJ2-7
CDR3nt: TGTGCCAGCAGTTTATGGGGGACAGCGGACACCGGGGAGCTGTTTTTT; CDR3aa: CASSLWGTADTGELFF; v_gene: TRBV28; abundance: few; d_gene: TRBD1; j_gene: TRBJ2-2
CDR3nt: TGTGCCAGCAGCTTAGGAGGGGGAATCGGCAATCAGCCCCAGCATTTT; CDR3aa: CASSLGGGIGNQPQHF; v_gene: TRBV7-6; abundance: .; d_gene: .; j_gene: TRBJ1-5
CDR3nt: TGTGCCAGTAGCCATGGAGCGGGAGGCTACAATGAGCAGTTCTTC; CDR3aa: CASSHGAGGYNEQFF; v_gene: TRBV19; abundance: .; d_gene: TRBD2; j_gene: TRBJ2-1
CDR3nt: TGTGCCAGCAGCCAGGACAGGGGGCGCGGGGAGACCCAGTACTTC; CDR3aa: CASSQDRGRGETQYF; v_gene: TRBV14; abundance: .; d_gene: TRBD1; j_gene: TRBJ2-5
CDR3nt: TGTGCCAGCAGCTTCGTAGGGGGGTTCTTT; CDR3aa: CASSFVGGFF; v_gene: TRBV5-6; abundance: .; d_gene: .; j_gene: TRBJ1-1
CDR3nt: TGTGCCAGCAGCAACAAACAGGGGGCCTCCTACGAGCAGTACTTC; CDR3aa: CASSNKQGASYEQYF; v_gene: TRBV7-8; abundance: many; d_gene: TRBD1; j_gene: TRBJ2-7
CDR3nt: TGTGCCAGCAGCCTGACAGAGCCAGGGCGTTACGAGCAGTACTTC; CDR3aa: CASSLTEPGRYEQYF; v_gene: TRBV28; abundance: .; d_gene: .; j_gene: TRBJ2-7
CDR3nt: TGTGCCAGCAGCCCCCGACTAGCGGGAGGCACAGATACGCAGTATTTT; CDR3aa: CASSPRLAGGTDTQYF; v_gene: TRBV9; abundance: few; d_gene: TRBD2; j_gene: TRBJ2-3
CDR3nt: TGTGCCAGCAGCTCGACAGGGGAAGGGGATCAGCCCCAGCATTTT; CDR3aa: CASSSTGEGDQPQHF; v_gene: TRBV5-6; abundance: few; d_gene: TRBD1; j_gene: TRBJ1-5
CDR3nt: TGTGCCAGCAGCTTAGCCTGGACTAGTAACCAAGAGACCCAGTACTTC; CDR3aa: CASSLAWTSNQETQYF; v_gene: TRBV7-9; abundance: .; d_gene: TRBD2; j_gene: TRBJ2-5
CDR3nt: TGTGCCAGCAGTTCAGGGACAGGCGGGAGTCCCTACAATGAGCAGTTCTTC; CDR3aa: CASSSGTGGSPYNEQFF; v_gene: TRBV5-4; abundance: few; d_gene: .; j_gene: TRBJ2-1
CDR3nt: TGTGCCAGCAGTGAATTGGCAGGGGGTGTCGCCGGACTAGCGGGAACCACAGATACGCAGTATTTT; CDR3aa: CASSELAGGVAGLAGTTDTQYF; v_gene: TRBV6-1; abundance: .; d_gene: TRBD2; j_gene: TRBJ2-3
CDR3nt: TGTGCCAGCTCACCGCCCGCCTCTGGGGCCAACGTCCTGACTTTC; CDR3aa: CASSPPASGANVLTF; v_gene: TRBV18; abundance: .; d_gene: .; j_gene: TRBJ2-6
CDR3nt: TGTGCCTGGAGCGATCTAACGGGCGATCAGCCCCAGCATTTT; CDR3aa: CAWSDLTGDQPQHF; v_gene: TRBV30; abundance: .; d_gene: .; j_gene: TRBJ1-5
CDR3nt: TGCGCCAGCAGCCCCCTGAGCGGGAGGGTCGGGGAGCTGTTTTTT; CDR3aa: CASSPLSGRVGELFF; v_gene: TRBV5-1; abundance: .; d_gene: TRBD2; j_gene: TRBJ2-2
CDR3nt: TGTGCCAGCAGCTCTCATAGCGGGGCTAGCACAGATACGCAGTATTTT; CDR3aa: CASSSHSGASTDTQYF; v_gene: TRBV5-8; abundance: .; d_gene: TRBD2; j_gene: TRBJ2-3
CDR3nt: TGCGCCACCCCTGGATTCTACAATGAGCAGTTCTTC; CDR3aa: CATPGFYNEQFF; v_gene: TRBV23-1; abundance: .; d_gene: .; j_gene: TRBJ2-1
CDR3nt: TGCGCCAGCAGTCAATGCGACTACGAGCAGTACTTC; CDR3aa: CASSQCDYEQYF; v_gene: TRBV23-1; abundance: once; d_gene: .; j_gene: TRBJ2-7
CDR3nt: TGTGCCAGCAGCCAAGATGGGACTAGCGGCTCCTACGAGCAGTACTTC; CDR3aa: CASSQDGTSGSYEQYF; v_gene: TRBV4-2; abundance: many; d_gene: TRBD2; j_gene: TRBJ2-7
CDR3nt: TGTGCCAGCAGTGAAACTACTTACGAGCAGTACTTC; CDR3aa: CASSETTYEQYF; v_gene: TRBV25-1; abundance: .; d_gene: .; j_gene: TRBJ2-7
CDR3nt: TGCGCCAGCAGCCAGGATATACTAGCTGCTCTCGGTGAGCAGTTCTTC; CDR3aa: CASSQDILAALGEQFF; v_gene: TRBV4-1; abundance: .; d_gene: .; j_gene: TRBJ2-1
CDR3nt: TGTGCCAGCAGTGAAGCGGCCCAGGGAGGCGGAGCTTTCTTT; CDR3aa: CASSEAAQGGGAFF; v_gene: TRBV2; abundance: .; d_gene: .; j_gene: TRBJ1-1
CDR3nt: TGTGCCATCAGTGAGAGGACAGGGGAAGAGCAGTACTTC; CDR3aa: CAISERTGEEQYF; v_gene: TRBV10-3; abundance: .; d_gene: TRBD1; j_gene: TRBJ2-7